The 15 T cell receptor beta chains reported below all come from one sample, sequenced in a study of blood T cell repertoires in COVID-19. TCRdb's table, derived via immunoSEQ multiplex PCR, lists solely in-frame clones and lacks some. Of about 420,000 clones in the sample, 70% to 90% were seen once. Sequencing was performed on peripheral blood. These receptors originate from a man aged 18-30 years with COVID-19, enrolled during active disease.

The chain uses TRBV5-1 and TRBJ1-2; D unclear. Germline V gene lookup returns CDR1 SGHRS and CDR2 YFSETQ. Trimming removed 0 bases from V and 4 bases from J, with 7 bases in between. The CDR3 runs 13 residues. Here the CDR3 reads CASSLGEGYGYTF. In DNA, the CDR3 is TGCGCCAGCAGCTTGGGCGAGGGCTATGGCTACACCTTC.

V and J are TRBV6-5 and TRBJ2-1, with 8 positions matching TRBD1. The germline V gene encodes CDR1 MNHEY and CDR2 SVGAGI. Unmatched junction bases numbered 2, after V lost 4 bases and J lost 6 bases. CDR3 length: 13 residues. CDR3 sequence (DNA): TGTGCCAGCAGTTTGACAGGGGCCAATGAGCAGTTCTTC. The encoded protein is CASSLTGANEQFF.

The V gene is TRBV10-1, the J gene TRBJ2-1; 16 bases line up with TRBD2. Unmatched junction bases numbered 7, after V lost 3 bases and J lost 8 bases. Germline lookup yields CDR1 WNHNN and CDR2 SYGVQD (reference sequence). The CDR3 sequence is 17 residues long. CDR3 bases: TGCGCCAGCAGTGATGGGACTAGCGGGGGGGCAAGGTATGAGCAGTTCTTC. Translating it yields CASSDGTSGGARYEQFF.

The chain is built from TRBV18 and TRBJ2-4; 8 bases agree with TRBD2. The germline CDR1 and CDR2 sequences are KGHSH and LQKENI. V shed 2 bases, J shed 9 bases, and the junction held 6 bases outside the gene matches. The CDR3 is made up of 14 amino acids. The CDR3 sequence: CASSPAVGRAIQYF. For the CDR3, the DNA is TGTGCCAGCTCACCAGCGGTCGGGAGGGCCATTCAGTACTTC.

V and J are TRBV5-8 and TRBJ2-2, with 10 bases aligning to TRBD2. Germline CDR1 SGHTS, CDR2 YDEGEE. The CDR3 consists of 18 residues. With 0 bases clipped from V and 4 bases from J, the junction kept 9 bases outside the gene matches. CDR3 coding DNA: TGTGCCAGCAGCTTGGTGTTCAGTACTAGCGGGACCACCGGGGAGCTGTTTTTT. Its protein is CASSLVFSTSGTTGELFF.

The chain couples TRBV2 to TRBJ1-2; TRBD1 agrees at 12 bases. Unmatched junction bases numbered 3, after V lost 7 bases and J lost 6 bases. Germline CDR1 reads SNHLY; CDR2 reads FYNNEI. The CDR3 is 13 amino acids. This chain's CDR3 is CASMGQGANGYTF. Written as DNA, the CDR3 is TGTGCCAGCATGGGACAGGGGGCGAATGGCTACACCTTC.

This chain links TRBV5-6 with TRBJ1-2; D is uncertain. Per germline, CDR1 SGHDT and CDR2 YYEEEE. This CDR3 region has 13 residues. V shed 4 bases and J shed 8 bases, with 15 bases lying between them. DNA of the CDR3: TGTGCCAGCAGCCCCCAGGCAGGTTGGGGCTACACCTTC. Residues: CASSPQAGWGYTF.

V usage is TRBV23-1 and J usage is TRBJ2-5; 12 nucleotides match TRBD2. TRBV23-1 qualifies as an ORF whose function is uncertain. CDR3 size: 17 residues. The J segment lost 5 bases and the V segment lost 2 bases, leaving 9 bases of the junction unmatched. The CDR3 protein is CASSQTPTSGRMETQYF. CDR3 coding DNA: TGCGCCAGCAGTCAAACCCCGACTAGCGGGAGAATGGAGACCCAGTACTTC.

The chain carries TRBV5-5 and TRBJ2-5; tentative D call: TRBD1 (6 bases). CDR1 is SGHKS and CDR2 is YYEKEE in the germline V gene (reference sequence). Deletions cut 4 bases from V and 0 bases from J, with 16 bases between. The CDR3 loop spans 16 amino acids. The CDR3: CASSQGWASYQETQYF. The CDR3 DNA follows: TGTGCCAGCAGCCAGGGGTGGGCGTCGTACCAAGAGACCCAGTACTTC. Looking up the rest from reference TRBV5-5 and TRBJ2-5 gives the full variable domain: DAGVTQSPTHLIKTRGQQVTLRCSPISGHKSVSWYQQVLGQGPQFIFQYYEKEERGRGNFPDRFSARQFPNYSSELNVNALLLGDSALYLCASSQGWASYQETQYFGPGTRLLVL.

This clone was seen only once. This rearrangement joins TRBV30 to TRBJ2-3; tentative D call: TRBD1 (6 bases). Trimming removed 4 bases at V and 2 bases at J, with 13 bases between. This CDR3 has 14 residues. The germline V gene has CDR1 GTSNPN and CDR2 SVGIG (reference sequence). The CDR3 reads CAWTRTVVTDTQYF. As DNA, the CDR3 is TGTGCCTGGACCCGGACAGTGGTCACAGATACGCAGTATTTT.

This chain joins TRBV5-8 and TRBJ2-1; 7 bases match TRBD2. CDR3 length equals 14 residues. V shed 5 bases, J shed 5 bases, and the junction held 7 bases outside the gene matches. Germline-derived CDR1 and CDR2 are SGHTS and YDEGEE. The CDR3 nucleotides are TGTGCCAGCAGACCCGGGACTATTGACAATGAGCAGTTCTTC. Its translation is CASRPGTIDNEQFF.

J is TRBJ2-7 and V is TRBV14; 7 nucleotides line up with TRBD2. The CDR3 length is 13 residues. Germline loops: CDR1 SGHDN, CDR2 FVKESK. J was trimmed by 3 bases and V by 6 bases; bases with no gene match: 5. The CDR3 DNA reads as TGTGCCAGCAGTAGCGGGTTGAACTACGAGCAGTACTTC. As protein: CASSSGLNYEQYF. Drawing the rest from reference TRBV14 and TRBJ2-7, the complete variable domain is EAGVTQFPSHSVIEKGQTVTLRCDPISGHDNLYWYRRVMGKEIKFLLHFVKESKQDESGMPNNRFLAERTGGTYSTLKVQPAELEDSGVYFCASSSGLNYEQYFGPGTRLTVT.

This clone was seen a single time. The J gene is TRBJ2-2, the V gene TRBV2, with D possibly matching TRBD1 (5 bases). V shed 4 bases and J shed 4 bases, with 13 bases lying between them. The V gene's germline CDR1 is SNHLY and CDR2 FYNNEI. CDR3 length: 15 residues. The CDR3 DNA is TGTGCCAGCAGTGTTCCGGTAGGGGCCACCGGGGAGCTGTTTTTT. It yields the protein CASSVPVGATGELFF.

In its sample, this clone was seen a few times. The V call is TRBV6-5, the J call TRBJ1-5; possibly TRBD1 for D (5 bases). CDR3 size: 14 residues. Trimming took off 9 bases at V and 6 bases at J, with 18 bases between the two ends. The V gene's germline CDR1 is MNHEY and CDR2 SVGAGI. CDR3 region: CASGGGAGSQPQHF. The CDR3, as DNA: TGTGCCAGTGGGGGAGGGGCAGGGAGTCAGCCCCAGCATTTT.

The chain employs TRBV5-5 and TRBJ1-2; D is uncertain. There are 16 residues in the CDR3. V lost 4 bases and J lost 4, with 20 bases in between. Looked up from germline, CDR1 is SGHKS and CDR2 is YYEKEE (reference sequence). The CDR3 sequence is CASSGGPGGSGYGYTF. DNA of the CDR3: TGTGCCAGCAGCGGAGGGCCGGGAGGAAGTGGCTATGGCTACACCTTC.